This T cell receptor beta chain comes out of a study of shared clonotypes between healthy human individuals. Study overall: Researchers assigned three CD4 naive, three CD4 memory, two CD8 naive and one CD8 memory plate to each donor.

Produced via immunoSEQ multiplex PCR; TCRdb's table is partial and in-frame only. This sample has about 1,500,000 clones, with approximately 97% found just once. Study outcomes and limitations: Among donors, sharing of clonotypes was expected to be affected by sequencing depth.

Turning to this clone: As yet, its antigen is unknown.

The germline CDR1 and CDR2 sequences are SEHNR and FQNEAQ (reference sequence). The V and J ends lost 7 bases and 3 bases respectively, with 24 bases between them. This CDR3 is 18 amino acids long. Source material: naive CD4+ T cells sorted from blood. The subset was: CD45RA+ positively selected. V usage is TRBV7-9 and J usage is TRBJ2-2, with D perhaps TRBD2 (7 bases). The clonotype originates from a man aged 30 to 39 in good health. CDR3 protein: CASIQRIRGREYTGELFF. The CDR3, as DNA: TGTGCCAGCATCCAACGGATCCGGGGGCGGGAGTACACCGGGGAGCTGTTTTTT.